One and the same sample provided the 24 T cell receptor beta chains below, sequenced in a study of CD8 T cells in Susac syndrome. Random hexamers primed reverse transcription of 0.5 to 1 ug RNA. TCRdb reprocessed the immunoSEQ multiplex PCR reads via MiXCR and lists one record per CDR3 protein. The sample consists of tens of thousands of distinct CDR3 sequences, more than 85% of them appearing once. Sequencing input: CD4+ T cells from PBMCs. All receptors come from a human donor with Susac syndrome.

This chain's CDR3 is CSVGHRAGQPQHF. Written as DNA, the CDR3 is TGCAGCGTCGGCCACAGGGCCGGTCAGCCCCAGCATTTT. The chain uses TRBV29-1 and TRBJ1-5; D possibly corresponds to TRBD1 (6 bases). Germline CDR1 SQVTM, CDR2 ANQGSEA. The V gene lost 6 bases and the J gene lost 6 bases, with 15 bases spanning the gap. CDR3 size: 13 residues. Based on the CDR3 plus reference TRBV29-1 and TRBJ1-5, the full variable domain is SAVISQKPSRDICQRGTSLTIQCQVDSQVTMMFWYRQQPGQSLTLIATANQGSEATYESGFVIDKFPISRPNLTFSTLTVSNMSPEDSSIYLCSVGHRAGQPQHFGDGTRLSIL.

This clonotype was picked up one time. The chain uses TRBV19 and TRBJ1-2; TRBD1 is a possible D gene (6 bases). V shed 7 bases and J shed 4 bases, with 10 bases lying between them. Germline lookup yields CDR1 LNHDA and CDR2 SQIVND (reference sequence). The CDR3 is made up of 12 amino acids. The CDR3 spells CASTPDSYGYTF. The CDR3 nucleotides read TGTGCCAGTACCCCGGACAGCTATGGCTACACCTTC.

This clonotype was seen more than once but under ten times. The chain couples TRBV2 to TRBJ2-7, with 8 bases identical to TRBD1. The CDR3 totals 15 residues. The V gene's germline CDR1 is SNHLY and CDR2 FYNNEI. Losses at the gene ends were 6 bases for V and 4 bases for J; bases not matched to a gene: 11. As DNA, the CDR3 is TGTGCCAGCAGGGCGGACAGGGCACCGACATACGAGCAGTACTTC. It yields the protein CASRADRAPTYEQYF.

This clonotype was detected only once. The V gene is TRBV5-8, the J gene TRBJ1-1; TRBD1 aligns across 7 bases. With V trimmed by 4 bases and J by 2 bases, 8 bases remained unmatched. The CDR3 is 15 amino acids. Germline CDR1 and CDR2: SGHTS and YDEGEE. The CDR3, as DNA: TGTGCCAGCAGCCACTGGACAGGAGGAAACACTGAAGCTTTCTTT. Translation gives CASSHWTGGNTEAFF.

The V gene is TRBV19, the J gene TRBJ2-1; weak D call: TRBD2 (6 bases). V was clipped by 7 bases and J by 0 bases, with 13 bases between them. The CDR3 has 15 residues. Germline V gene data show CDR1 as LNHDA and CDR2 as SQIVND (reference sequence). For the CDR3, the DNA is TGTGCCAGTACTCTAAGCGGGTTCTCCTACAATGAGCAGTTCTTC. This gives the protein CASTLSGFSYNEQFF.

The V and J genes are TRBV4-2 and TRBJ1-2, with TRBD1 matching 8 bases. Germline V gene sequence: CDR1 LGHNA, CDR2 YNFKEQ. Trimming cost V 0 bases and J 4 bases; bases outside gene matches: 7. The length of the CDR3 is 16 residues. CDR3: CASSQDRDRPFYGYTF. CDR3 sequence (DNA): TGTGCCAGCAGCCAAGATCGGGACAGGCCTTTCTATGGCTACACCTTC.

The gene calls are TRBV6-5 and TRBJ1-6, with D possibly being TRBD1 (6 bases). The germline V and J ends were trimmed by 0 bases and 7 bases, with 13 bases remaining between them. The CDR3 length is 16 residues. The germline V gene encodes CDR1 MNHEY and CDR2 SVGAGI. The CDR3 reads CASSYSPTGLNSPLHF. As DNA, the CDR3 is TGTGCCAGCAGTTACTCGCCCACAGGGCTAAATTCACCCCTCCACTTT.

V usage is TRBV2 and J usage is TRBJ2-5; 8 bases fit TRBD1. Trimming took 6 bases from V and 5 from J; bases not matched to a gene: 11. The CDR3 is 15 amino acids. Germline CDR1 is SNHLY and CDR2 is FYNNEI. In DNA form, the CDR3 reads TGTGCCAGCAGGGCAGGGGGCTATGGGTCGGAGACCCAGTACTTC. Amino acid sequence: CASRAGGYGSETQYF. The full variable domain, in which reference TRBV2 and TRBJ2-5 provide the parts outside the CDR3, is EPEVTQTPSHQVTQMGQEVILRCVPISNHLYFYWYRQILGQKVEFLVSFYNNEISEKSEIFDDQFSVERPDGSNFTLKIRSTKLEDSAMYFCASRAGGYGSETQYFGPGTRLLVL.

The chain carries TRBV20-1 and TRBJ1-5; D ambiguous. The CDR3 is 14 amino acids. Germline CDR1 is DFQATT and CDR2 is SNEGSKA (reference sequence). V was shortened by 4 bases and J by 2 bases, with 12 bases between the two germline ends. CDR3 loop: CSATPAPGNQPQHF. The CDR3 region has the DNA TGCAGTGCTACTCCCGCCCCGGGCAATCAGCCCCAGCATTTT.

The CDR3 DNA reads TGTGCCAGCAGCCAAGTACGGTCTCTAGCCCCAGATACGCAGTATTTT. It specifies CASSQVRSLAPDTQYF. The rearrangement uses TRBV3-1 and TRBJ2-3; TRBD2 is a possible D gene (5 bases). The length of the CDR3 is 16 residues. The germline V gene has CDR1 LGHDT and CDR2 YNNKEL (reference sequence). With 1 base removed from V and 4 bases from J, the gap between germline ends came to 15 bases.

The chain couples TRBV27 to TRBJ2-1; D not resolved. V lost 5 bases and J 0 bases, leaving 14 bases between the germline ends. The CDR3 is made up of 16 amino acids. The germline V gene encodes CDR1 MNHEY and CDR2 SMNVEV (reference sequence). The CDR3 is CASSVLQKSSYNEQFF. The CDR3 coding sequence is TGTGCCAGCAGTGTCTTACAGAAGAGCTCCTACAATGAGCAGTTCTTC.

The rearrangement joins TRBV20-1 to TRBJ2-7, with unresolved D. Germline V gene sequence: CDR1 DFQATT, CDR2 SNEGSKA (reference sequence). V dropped 1 base and J dropped 3 bases, with 7 bases sitting between them. The CDR3 is made up of 12 amino acids. The CDR3 spells CSARVGNYEQYF. The CDR3, as DNA: TGCAGTGCTAGAGTGGGTAACTACGAGCAGTACTTC.

The J gene is TRBJ1-1, the V gene TRBV29-1; the D is unclear. The CDR3 has 12 amino acids. Germline V gene data show CDR1 as SQVTM and CDR2 as ANQGSEA. Trimming took 3 bases from V and 5 from J, leaving 10 bases between them. DNA of the CDR3: TGCAGCGTTGATCCGGGAGGGACTGAAGCTTTCTTT. Protein sequence: CSVDPGGTEAFF.

The V call is TRBV13, the J call TRBJ2-2, with TRBD2 matching over 8 bases. Losses at the gene ends were 2 bases for V and 8 bases for J; bases not matched to a gene: 1. The CDR3 loop spans 13 amino acids. Germline V gene lookup returns CDR1 PRHDT and CDR2 FYEKMQ (reference sequence). For the CDR3, the DNA is TGTGCCAGCAGCTTACGACTAGCGGGGGAGCTGTTTTTT. Its protein is CASSLRLAGELFF.

The chain is built from TRBV20-1 and TRBJ2-1, with TRBD2 matching 7 bases. The V gene end was trimmed by 6 bases and the J gene end by 7 bases; junction bases not matched to a gene: 15. Germline V gene data show CDR1 as DFQATT and CDR2 as SNEGSKA (reference sequence). This CDR3 has 15 amino acids. CDR3 region: CSATGGTGPGNEQFF. The CDR3 nucleotides are TGCAGTGCCACCGGGGGGACGGGGCCCGGAAATGAGCAGTTCTTC.

V gene TRBV27 combines with J gene TRBJ2-7, with D perhaps TRBD2 (5 bases). The germline CDR1 and CDR2 sequences are MNHEY and SMNVEV (reference sequence). With 6 bases removed from V and 0 bases from J, the gap between germline ends came to 21 bases. The CDR3 has 17 residues. This CDR3 is CASSGMVGVPLSYEQYF. In nucleotides, the CDR3 is TGTGCCAGCAGCGGGATGGTTGGGGTTCCCCTCTCCTACGAGCAGTACTTC.

The chain employs TRBV7-2 and TRBJ2-5, with D uncertain. The ends were cut back, 3 bases at V and 6 bases at J, with 11 bases in the middle. The CDR3 loop spans 13 amino acids. Looked up from germline, CDR1 is SGHTA and CDR2 is FQGNSA. The CDR3 is CASSFHPAQTQYF. CDR3 in DNA: TGTGCCAGCAGCTTTCATCCAGCCCAGACCCAGTACTTC. The complete variable domain, with remaining parts taken from reference TRBV7-2 and TRBJ2-5, reads GAGVSQSPSNKVTEKGKDVELRCDPISGHTALYWYRQSLGQGLEFLIYFQGNSAPDKSGLPSDRFSAERTGGSVSTLTIQRTQQEDSAVYLCASSFHPAQTQYFGPGTRLLVL.

The CDR3 coding sequence is TGTGCCTGGAGTTCTAGCGGGTACAATGAGCAGTTCTTC. Protein: CAWSSSGYNEQFF. This sequence joins TRBV30 and TRBJ2-1; 8 bases agree with TRBD2. This CDR3 contains 13 residues. In germline, CDR1 is GTSNPN, CDR2 SVGIG (reference sequence). With 2 bases clipped from V and 4 bases from J, the junction kept 1 base outside the gene matches.

The CDR3 DNA reads as TGTGCCAGCAGCCCAAGAGGAGGGGACGGCGGGGAGCTGTTTTTT. This translates into CASSPRGGDGGELFF. V usage is TRBV9 and J usage is TRBJ2-2, with D possibly matching TRBD2 (6 bases). The germline CDR1 and CDR2 sequences are SGDLS and YYNGEE. This CDR3 is 15 amino acids long. The V gene lost 4 bases and the J gene lost 7 bases, with 17 bases spanning the gap.

J is TRBJ2-1 and V is TRBV4-1, with 8 bases lining up with TRBD2. The CDR3 length is 16 residues. With 7 bases clipped from V and 6 bases from J, the junction kept 14 bases outside the gene matches. In germline, CDR1 is MGHRA, CDR2 YSYEKL. The CDR3 nucleotides read TGCGCCAGCACTGGGCTGACCGGGACTAGAGGCAATGAGCAGTTCTTC. It encodes CASTGLTGTRGNEQFF.

This rearrangement joins TRBV30 to TRBJ2-1, with a weak D call TRBD1 (7 bases). Between the trimmed V and J ends, which lost 2 bases and 10 bases, there was a span of 15 bases. CDR1 is GTSNPN, CDR2 SVGIG, per germline (reference sequence). The CDR3 is 13 amino acids. The CDR3 DNA reads TGTGCCTGGAGTACCCAGGGGGGTGGCGAGCAGTTCTTC. Its translation is CAWSTQGGGEQFF.

This clonotype was found a few times. The gene calls are TRBV23-1 and TRBJ2-1, with 8 bases identical to TRBD1. TRBV23-1 belongs to the ORF category, with a function that is uncertain. J lost 9 bases, V lost 2 bases, and 18 bases had no gene match. There are 18 residues in the CDR3. DNA for the CDR3: TGCGCCAGCAGTCAACCGCTTGCCGATCGGGCAGGGGGCGGTGAGCAGTTCTTC. Protein: CASSQPLADRAGGGEQFF.

The chain couples TRBV20-1 to TRBJ2-1; unclear D gene. There are 11 residues in the CDR3. Looked up from germline, CDR1 is DFQATT and CDR2 is SNEGSKA (reference sequence). V was trimmed by 6 bases and J by 8 bases, leaving 11 bases between them. The CDR3 here is CSAPKRDEQFF. The CDR3 DNA sequence: TGCAGTGCCCCCAAACGGGATGAGCAGTTCTTC.

V gene TRBV23-1 combines with J gene TRBJ2-7; 8 bases fit TRBD2. TRBV23-1 is treated as an ORF (open reading frame) with a function not yet certain. The trim removed 8 bases at V and 2 bases at J, leaving 11 bases unmatched. The CDR3 sequence is 15 residues long. The CDR3 nucleotides read TGCGCCAGCTCCCCCCCGGGAGGGGGACCCTACGAGCAGTACTTC. Translation: CASSPPGGGPYEQYF.